This T cell receptor beta chain was captured in a study of T cell responses to AZD1222 COVID-19 vaccine. The ends lost 0 bases at V and 0 bases at J; junction bases unmatched: 4. Germline V gene sequence: CDR1 SGHVS, CDR2 FNYEAQ. The CDR3 totals 16 residues. Some clones are missing from TCRdb's copy, which holds only in-frame ones; the method was immunoSEQ multiplex PCR. The sample records 130,000 or so clones, around 94% being singletons. As for this clone: Its antigen is currently unknown.

Overall study results and limits: Seropositive at baseline were only a handful of AZD1222 recipients. Donors, mostly white British, included more females; clonal diversity was possibly underestimated.

The V and J genes are TRBV7-6 and TRBJ1-1; 7 bases map to TRBD1. This TCR was recovered from an adult in good health. Sequenced material: peripheral blood, taken on day 0 of AZD1222 vaccination. The CDR3 sequence: CASSLAQGGMNTEAFF. CDR3 nucleotide sequence: TGTGCCAGCAGCTTAGCGCAGGGGGGTATGAACACTGAAGCTTTCTTT.